This TCR beta chain emerged from a study of neurological immune-mediated disorders. Study-level points and caveats: Multiple sclerosis, the disease with the least TCR clonal expansion, fell below healthy controls, whereas HTLV-1-associated myelopathy showed the most.

The CDR3 is made up of 14 amino acids. Unmatched junction bases numbered 5, after V lost 5 bases and J lost 2 bases. Germline loops: CDR1 DFQATT, CDR2 SNEGSKA (reference sequence). MiXCR, applied by TCRdb to the 5' RACE reads, yields one record per CDR3 protein. This table holds 45,000 to 50,000 distinct CDR3 sequences, around 3.3% found once. This clonotype was seen many times. Its cognate antigen is unknown. The V call is TRBV20-1, the J call TRBJ1-5, with 8 bases aligning to TRBD1. The sample consisted of PBMCs. This sequence originates from a woman between 45 and 60 years old with multiple sclerosis. The CDR3 protein is CSAYTGGGNQPQHF. In DNA form, the CDR3 reads TGCAGTGCTTATACAGGGGGAGGCAATCAGCCCCAGCATTTT.